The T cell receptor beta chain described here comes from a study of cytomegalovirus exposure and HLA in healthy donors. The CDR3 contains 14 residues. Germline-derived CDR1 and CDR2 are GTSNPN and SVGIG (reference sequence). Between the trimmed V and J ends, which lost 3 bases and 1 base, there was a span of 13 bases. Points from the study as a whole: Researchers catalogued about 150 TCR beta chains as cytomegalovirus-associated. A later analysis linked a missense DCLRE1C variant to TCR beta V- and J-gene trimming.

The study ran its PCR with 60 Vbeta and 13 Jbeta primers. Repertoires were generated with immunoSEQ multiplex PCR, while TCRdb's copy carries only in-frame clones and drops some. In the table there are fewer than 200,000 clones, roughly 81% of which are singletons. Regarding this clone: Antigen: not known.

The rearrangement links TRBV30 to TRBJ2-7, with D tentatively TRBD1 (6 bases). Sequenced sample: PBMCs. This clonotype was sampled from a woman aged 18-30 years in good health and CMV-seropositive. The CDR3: CAWRQGPYSYEQYF. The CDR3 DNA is TGTGCCTGGAGACAGGGACCTTATTCCTACGAGCAGTACTTC. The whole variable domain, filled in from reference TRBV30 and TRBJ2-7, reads SQTIHQWPATLVQPVGSPLSLECTVEGTSNPNLYWYRQAAGRGLQLLFYSVGIGQISSEVPQNLSASRPQDRQFILSSKKLLLSDSGFYLCAWRQGPYSYEQYFGPGTRLTVT.